These 31 T cell receptor beta chains were sequenced from one sample in a study of cytomegalovirus exposure and HLA in healthy donors. Only in-frame clones appear in the TCRdb table, and some are missing; sequencing was by immunoSEQ multiplex PCR. Of roughly 120,000 clones in the sample, about nine tenths were seen once. Sequencing used PBMCs. Every receptor here comes from a woman aged 18-29 years in good health and CMV-seronegative.

V is TRBV5-6 and J is TRBJ2-2; D is perhaps TRBD1 (5 bases). The V gene lost 4 bases and the J gene lost 6 bases, with 28 bases spanning the gap. This CDR3 comprises 19 residues. Germline CDR1 SGHDT, CDR2 YYEEEE. The CDR3 region is CASSLDPGSWTFASGELFF. CDR3 in DNA: TGTGCCAGCAGCCTCGATCCGGGCAGCTGGACATTTGCCTCCGGGGAGCTGTTTTTT.

This clone was seen only a few times. The rearrangement joins TRBV7-8 to TRBJ2-7, with 10 bases aligning to TRBD1. J was trimmed by 6 bases and V by 4 bases; bases with no gene match: 3. Per germline, CDR1 SGHVS and CDR2 FQNEAQ. The CDR3 loop spans 13 amino acids. The CDR3 sequence: CASSSDRGGEQYF. The DNA for the CDR3 is TGTGCCAGCAGCTCGGACAGGGGGGGCGAGCAGTACTTC.

This clone showed up just once. This rearrangement joins TRBV4-1 to TRBJ2-1; perhaps TRBD2 as D (6 bases). The CDR3 has 16 amino acids. V was clipped by 5 bases and J by 0 bases, with 14 bases between them. Germline V gene lookup returns CDR1 MGHRA and CDR2 YSYEKL. The CDR3 DNA reads TGCGCCAGCAGCTTCCCGGCCGGGAGCTCCTACAATGAGCAGTTCTTC. It is translated as CASSFPAGSSYNEQFF.

The chain uses TRBV29-1 and TRBJ1-2; 11 bases fit TRBD1. The CDR3 is made up of 15 amino acids. V shed 0 bases, J shed 4 bases, and the junction held 4 bases outside the gene matches. CDR1 and CDR2 from the germline V gene are SQVTM and ANQGSEA. The CDR3 bases are TGCAGCGTTGAAGATAGGGACAGGGGGGCCTATGGCTACACCTTC. It codes for CSVEDRDRGAYGYTF.

This clone was observed a handful of times. The chain has TRBV28 and TRBJ2-7; possibly TRBD2 for D (6 bases). In germline, CDR1 is MDHEN, CDR2 SYDVKM. The CDR3 spans 14 residues. The V gene lost 3 bases and the J gene lost 7 bases, with 16 bases spanning the gap. The DNA for the CDR3 is TGTGCCAGCAGTTTTCCAGGGAACGGGGGAGAGCAGTACTTC. It is translated as CASSFPGNGGEQYF.

V is TRBV14 and J is TRBJ2-1, with D hard to call. V was pared by 1 base and J by 7 bases, with 8 bases between. Germline lookup yields CDR1 SGHDN and CDR2 FVKESK. CDR3 size: 13 residues. CDR3 loop: CASSQARFNEQFF. The CDR3 nucleotides read TGTGCCAGCAGCCAAGCCAGATTTAATGAGCAGTTCTTC.

V and J are TRBV7-2 and TRBJ2-7; D not resolved. Per germline, CDR1 SGHTA and CDR2 FQGNSA. The V end lost 5 bases, the J end lost 5 bases, and 10 bases lay between the germline ends. This CDR3 has 12 residues. DNA of the CDR3: TGTGCCAGCAGCCCGGGTCCCGACGAGCAGTACTTC. Its translation: CASSPGPDEQYF.

J is TRBJ1-3 and V is TRBV7-9; 7 bases map to TRBD1. CDR1 SEHNR and CDR2 FQNEAQ come from the germline V gene (reference sequence). After removal of 6 bases from V and 4 bases from J, the junction contained 9 bases not matched to a gene. The CDR3 is 15 amino acids. The chain's CDR3 is CASRPDRVGGNTIYF. The CDR3 DNA reads as TGTGCCAGCAGACCTGACAGGGTAGGAGGAAACACCATATATTTT.

This clone came up once. The gene calls are TRBV6-5 and TRBJ2-7; D ambiguous. The V gene's germline CDR1 is MNHEY and CDR2 SVGAGI. V shed 6 bases and J shed 0 bases, with 12 bases lying between them. This CDR3 comprises 14 residues. CDR3 sequence (DNA): TGTGCCAGCAGACTACTTGGTAGCTCCTACGAGCAGTACTTC. Residues: CASRLLGSSYEQYF.

The chain carries TRBV7-6 and TRBJ2-3; possible D gene TRBD2, 7 bases. CDR1 SGHVS and CDR2 FNYEAQ come from the germline V gene. This CDR3 spans 18 amino acids. The V and J ends lost 0 bases and 2 bases respectively, with 18 bases between them. The CDR3 reads CASSLALVMGGLTDTQYF. The CDR3 region has the DNA TGTGCCAGCAGCTTAGCGCTTGTTATGGGGGGGCTCACAGATACGCAGTATTTT.

The chain links TRBV28 to TRBJ1-3; the D is unclear. This CDR3 contains 15 residues. The V and J ends lost 5 bases and 4 bases respectively, with 15 bases between them. Per germline, CDR1 MDHEN and CDR2 SYDVKM. The CDR3 loop is CASSTRRVLGNTIYF. For the CDR3, the DNA is TGTGCCAGCAGTACCCGACGGGTTTTGGGAAACACCATATATTTT.

This clone was seen only once. The chain recombines TRBV27 with TRBJ2-1; D is perhaps TRBD2 (6 bases). The CDR3 loop spans 13 amino acids. Trimming cost V 8 bases and J 8 bases, with 16 bases left between them. CDR1 MNHEY and CDR2 SMNVEV come from the germline V gene (reference sequence). The CDR3 loop is CASGWRGGDEQFF. The CDR3 region has the DNA TGTGCCAGCGGATGGAGGGGCGGCGATGAGCAGTTCTTC.

The V gene is TRBV11-1, the J gene TRBJ2-7, with TRBD2 identical over 9 bases. The CDR3 has 16 residues. J gave up 6 bases and V 4 bases, and 13 bases lay outside the gene matches. The germline gives CDR1 SGHAT, CDR2 FQDESV (reference sequence). The CDR3 coding sequence is TGTGCCAGCAGCTCAAAAAGCGGGAGGTGGTTCGGCGAGCAGTACTTC. This translates into CASSSKSGRWFGEQYF.

The rearrangement uses TRBV20-1 and TRBJ2-3; D unresolved. Germline loops: CDR1 DFQATT, CDR2 SNEGSKA (reference sequence). The V gene lost 6 bases and the J gene lost 5 bases, with 9 bases spanning the gap. The CDR3 length is 11 residues. The CDR3 DNA is TGCAGTGCCCGACGAGGAGATACGCAGTATTTT. This translates into CSARRGDTQYF.

The chain links TRBV7-2 to TRBJ2-7, with 10 bases matching TRBD2. Germline values: CDR1 SGHTA, CDR2 FQGNSA. V shed 5 bases, J shed 4 bases, and the junction held 5 bases outside the gene matches. The CDR3 loop spans 14 amino acids. CDR3: CASSAAGGPYEQYF. CDR3 coding DNA: TGTGCCAGCAGCGCAGCGGGAGGGCCTTACGAGCAGTACTTC.

V and J are TRBV12-5 and TRBJ2-1, with TRBD2 matching over 10 bases. Per the germline V gene, CDR1 is LGHNT and CDR2 is FRNRAP. CDR3 length: 18 residues. V trimming: 4 bases; J trimming: 0 bases; junction bases outside the gene matches: 9. The DNA for the CDR3 is TGTGCTAGTGGTTCAGAGCGGGAGGGCCTCAACTCCTACAATGAGCAGTTCTTC. Translating it yields CASGSEREGLNSYNEQFF.

The V gene is TRBV5-1, the J gene TRBJ2-2, with TRBD2 matching 9 bases. The germline V gene has CDR1 SGHRS and CDR2 YFSETQ. The CDR3 runs 14 residues. V was pared by 2 bases and J by 5 bases, with 1 base of the junction left unmatched. The CDR3 coding sequence is TGCGCCAGCAGCTTTCTAGCGGGAACCGGGGAGCTGTTTTTT. Protein sequence: CASSFLAGTGELFF.

This clone appeared a few times. CDR3 nucleotide sequence: TGCGCCAGCAGCCAAGGGCCCAGCGGGATCTACGAGCAGTACTTC. Residues: CASSQGPSGIYEQYF. V gene TRBV4-3 combines with J gene TRBJ2-7; 7 bases align to TRBD2. The CDR3 consists of 15 residues. CDR1 is LGHNA and CDR2 is YSLEER in the germline V gene. V was clipped by 1 base and J by 3 bases; unmatched bases: 6.

The chain links TRBV5-1 to TRBJ2-3, with 7 nucleotides matching TRBD2. The CDR3 consists of 16 residues. J was trimmed by 0 bases and V by 0 bases; bases with no gene match: 4. Germline values: CDR1 SGHRS, CDR2 YFSETQ. The CDR3 is CASSLGLAASTDTQYF. CDR3 sequence (DNA): TGCGCCAGCAGCTTGGGTCTAGCGGCTAGCACAGATACGCAGTATTTT.

The V and J genes are TRBV5-4 and TRBJ2-2; TRBD2 agrees at 8 bases. The CDR3 spans 13 residues. V was pared by 7 bases and J by 4 bases, with 3 bases of the junction left unmatched. CDR1 SGHNT and CDR2 YYREEE come from the germline V gene (reference sequence). In DNA, the CDR3 is TGTGCCAGCGGGACTAGTGTCACCGGGGAGCTGTTTTTT. This gives the protein CASGTSVTGELFF.

The table lists this clone with a few counts. J is TRBJ1-2 and V is TRBV7-3; 8 bases line up with TRBD1. CDR3 length equals 13 residues. The V segment lost 4 bases and the J segment 4 bases; nucleotides outside the gene matches: 2. Germline V CDR1 and CDR2: SGHTA, FQGTGA. DNA for the CDR3: TGTGCCAGCAGCTCAACAGGGGGCTATGGCTACACCTTC. Amino acids: CASSSTGGYGYTF.

This chain connects TRBV5-1 to TRBJ2-2; possibly TRBD2 for D (6 bases). V gave up 0 bases and J gave up 7 bases, with 10 bases separating them. CDR1 is SGHRS, CDR2 YFSETQ, per germline. CDR3 length: 14 residues. The CDR3 loop is CASSLDSGGGELFF. The CDR3 DNA follows: TGCGCCAGCAGCTTGGATAGCGGAGGCGGGGAGCTGTTTTTT.

This chain joins TRBV28 and TRBJ2-3; 10 bases are shared with TRBD2. Trimming at V came to 6 bases and at J to 10 bases, leaving 13 bases not matched to a gene. Germline CDR1 reads MDHEN; CDR2 reads SYDVKM. The CDR3 contains 15 residues. CDR3 protein: CASSRLAGPLRAQYF. The CDR3, as DNA: TGTGCCAGCAGCAGACTAGCGGGTCCCCTTAGGGCGCAGTATTTT.

The rearrangement uses TRBV9 and TRBJ2-7; 7 positions agree with TRBD2. From germline, CDR1 is SGDLS and CDR2 YYNGEE. The CDR3 loop spans 14 amino acids. V gave up 2 bases and J gave up 0 bases; unmatched junction bases: 2. The CDR3 loop reads CASSVSGASYEQYF. The CDR3 bases are TGTGCCAGCAGCGTCAGCGGGGCCTCCTACGAGCAGTACTTC.

This rearrangement joins TRBV28 to TRBJ1-1; the D gene is possibly TRBD1 (5 bases). CDR3 length: 12 amino acids. CDR1 is MDHEN, CDR2 SYDVKM, per germline. V lost 6 bases and J 2 bases, leaving 7 bases between the germline ends. The CDR3 is CASSGGNTEAFF. The CDR3 DNA sequence: TGTGCCAGCAGCGGGGGAAACACTGAAGCTTTCTTT.

This chain connects TRBV15 to TRBJ1-5; no definite D call. Germline V lookup: CDR1 LNHNV, CDR2 YYDKDF (reference sequence). This CDR3 is 17 amino acids long. V lost 3 bases and J lost 6, with 21 bases in between. The CDR3 here is CATSSPSGRDSAQPQHF. DNA of the CDR3: TGTGCCACCAGCAGCCCCTCGGGGAGGGATTCTGCTCAGCCCCAGCATTTT.

The genes are TRBV15 and TRBJ2-2; 8 bases fit TRBD1. Per the germline V gene, CDR1 is LNHNV and CDR2 is YYDKDF (reference sequence). The CDR3 sequence is 14 residues long. Trimming cost V 6 bases and J 5 bases; bases outside gene matches: 5. The CDR3 sequence is CATSTGGRTGELFF. In DNA, the CDR3 is TGTGCCACCAGTACAGGGGGTAGGACCGGGGAGCTGTTTTTT.

Written as DNA, the CDR3 is TGCGCCAGCAGCCCCGGACAGGGGGCAGATACGCAGTATTTT. Its protein is CASSPGQGADTQYF. The chain links TRBV4-3 to TRBJ2-3, with TRBD1 matching over 10 bases. The CDR3 is 14 amino acids. CDR1 and CDR2 (germline): LGHNA, YSLEER. With V trimmed by 4 bases and J by 4 bases, 2 bases remained unmatched.

This clone came up once. V and J are TRBV18 and TRBJ1-1; D uncertain. V gave up 4 bases and J gave up 1 base, with 16 bases separating them. CDR3 length: 16 amino acids. CDR1 KGHSH and CDR2 LQKENI come from the germline V gene. CDR3 nucleotides: TGTGCCAGCTCACGCCTTGAGGGATTGGGGAACACTGAAGCTTTCTTT. Translation gives CASSRLEGLGNTEAFF.

The V gene is TRBV2, the J gene TRBJ1-1, with D hard to call. CDR3 size: 13 residues. V dropped 6 bases and J dropped 0 bases, with 8 bases sitting between them. Germline V gives CDR1 SNHLY, CDR2 FYNNEI. The CDR3 region is CASRGRMNTEAFF. The CDR3 region has the DNA TGTGCCAGCAGGGGCAGGATGAACACTGAAGCTTTCTTT. The full variable domain, its missing parts supplied by reference TRBV2 and TRBJ1-1, is EPEVTQTPSHQVTQMGQEVILRCVPISNHLYFYWYRQILGQKVEFLVSFYNNEISEKSEIFDDQFSVERPDGSNFTLKIRSTKLEDSAMYFCASRGRMNTEAFFGQGTRLTVV.

The V and J genes are TRBV28 and TRBJ2-1, with 12 bases that match TRBD2. CDR3 length equals 21 residues. In germline, CDR1 is MDHEN, CDR2 SYDVKM. The J segment lost 0 bases and the V segment lost 7 bases, leaving 19 bases of the junction unmatched. As DNA, the CDR3 is TGTGCCAGCATGTTGGTAGATCGACTAGCGGGAGCGTTAAACTCCTACAATGAGCAGTTCTTC. Translating gives CASMLVDRLAGALNSYNEQFF.